A selection of T cell receptor beta chains follows, all from one sample in a study of shared clonotypes between healthy human individuals. TCRdb keeps only in-frame clones here, not all; method: immunoSEQ multiplex PCR. This table has 2 million to 2.5 million clones, 90% to 97% appearing once. Sequencing was done on a sample of naive CD4+ T cells sorted from blood. The source is a man between 18 and 35 years old in good health. Both conserved end residues are part of each CDR3. The D gene is left open where the match is weak. Clone size is shown for a subset of rows, as once, few, many or a class of expanded clone.

v_gene,d_gene,j_gene,abundance,CDR3aa,CDR3nt
TRBV13,TRBD1,TRBJ2-2,-,CASSLGPPGQYTGELFF,TGTGCCAGCAGCTTAGGTCCACCGGGACAGTATACCGGGGAGCTGTTTTTT
TRBV5-6,-,TRBJ1-6,-,CASSPVGLDNSPLHF,TGTGCCAGCAGCCCTGTTGGGTTGGACAATTCACCCCTCCACTTT
TRBV2,-,TRBJ1-2,-,CASSEFSPNGYTF,TGTGCCAGCAGTGAATTCTCACCGAATGGCTACACCTTC
TRBV18,-,TRBJ1-5,-,CASSPDSYQPQHF,TGTGCCAGCTCTCCGGACAGCTATCAGCCCCAGCATTTT
TRBV27,TRBD2,TRBJ2-7,-,CASSLGRGSSYEQYF,TGTGCCAGCAGTTTAGGGCGGGGGAGCTCCTACGAGCAGTACTTC
TRBV5-1,-,TRBJ2-7,once,CASSLVPQNYEQYF,TGCGCCAGCAGCTTGGTTCCACAGAACTACGAGCAGTACTTC
TRBV19,-,TRBJ2-3,-,CASSIGGTSSTDTQYF,TGTGCCAGTAGTATCGGCGGCACTAGCAGCACAGATACGCAGTATTTT
TRBV7-9,-,TRBJ1-1,-,CASSFGQLAMNTEAFF,TGTGCCAGCAGCTTCGGACAGCTCGCGATGAACACTGAAGCTTTCTTT
TRBV18,-,TRBJ2-1,-,CASSAYNEQFF,TGTGCCAGCTCAGCCTACAATGAGCAGTTCTTC
TRBV15,TRBD1,TRBJ2-1,-,CATSRRLWTGSSYNEQFF,TGTGCCACCAGCAGACGCCTATGGACAGGGAGCTCCTACAATGAGCAGTTCTTC
TRBV6-1,-,TRBJ1-1,once,CASSDRQVGTEAFF,TGTGCCAGCAGTGATAGACAGGTAGGGACTGAAGCTTTCTTT
TRBV27,-,TRBJ1-2,-,CASRSRVLGYTF,TGTGCCAGCAGGTCCAGGGTTTTAGGCTACACCTTC
TRBV6-1,-,TRBJ2-1,-,CASTASGVAYNEQFF,TGTGCCAGCACAGCTTCGGGGGTCGCCTACAATGAGCAGTTCTTC
TRBV5-4,-,TRBJ1-1,-,CASSPTPKGENTEAFF,TGTGCCAGCAGCCCAACCCCCAAAGGGGAGAACACTGAAGCTTTCTTT
TRBV15,-,TRBJ1-3,-,CATSRDRGAGNTIYF,TGTGCCACCAGCAGAGATAGGGGGGCTGGAAACACCATATATTTT
TRBV11-2,TRBD1,TRBJ1-6,once,CASTRTGGAHNSPLHF,TGTGCCAGCACCCGGACAGGGGGCGCCCATAATTCACCCCTCCACTTT
TRBV9,-,TRBJ2-7,-,CASSVALQNYEQYF,TGTGCCAGCAGCGTAGCTCTGCAGAACTACGAGCAGTACTTC
TRBV4-1,TRBD2,TRBJ2-7,-,CASTPGLAGLVGYEQYF,TGCGCCAGTACTCCGGGACTAGCGGGGCTCGTTGGCTACGAGCAGTACTTC
TRBV7-2,-,TRBJ1-5,-,CASSLVGGAGSNQPQHF,TGTGCCAGCAGCTTAGTAGGGGGGGCCGGAAGCAATCAGCCCCAGCATTTT
TRBV6-5,TRBD1,TRBJ1-2,once,CASSYGTERYGYTF,TGTGCCAGCAGTTACGGGACAGAAAGATATGGCTACACCTTC
TRBV4-1,-,TRBJ2-5,-,CASRRTGEETQYF,TGCGCCAGCAGACGGACGGGGGAAGAGACCCAGTACTTC
TRBV7-2,TRBD2,TRBJ2-5,-,CASSLGAGYQETQYF,TGTGCCAGCAGCTTGGGAGCGGGGTACCAAGAGACCCAGTACTTC
TRBV11-2,-,TRBJ1-3,-,CASSLDRAGAFGNTIYF,TGTGCCAGCAGCTTAGATCGAGCGGGGGCATTTGGAAACACCATATATTTT
TRBV30,-,TRBJ2-4,-,CAWSVTGFGKNIQYF,TGTGCCTGGAGTGTAACCGGATTTGGCAAAAACATTCAGTACTTC
TRBV4-3,TRBD2,TRBJ2-1,-,CASSQLAGPYNEQFF,TGCGCCAGCAGCCAACTAGCGGGCCCCTACAATGAGCAGTTCTTC
TRBV7-9,-,TRBJ1-6,-,CASSLGVGSPLHF,TGTGCCAGCAGCTTAGGGGTGGGTTCACCCCTCCACTTT
TRBV9,-,TRBJ2-2,-,CASSATPSSVTGELFF,TGTGCCAGCAGCGCTACTCCGTCTAGCGTTACCGGGGAGCTGTTTTTT
TRBV2,-,TRBJ2-5,once,CASMQGDQYF,TGTGCCAGCATGCAGGGAGACCAGTACTTC
TRBV5-1,TRBD1,TRBJ2-1,-,CASSLGGDRGNEQFF,TGCGCCAGCAGTTTGGGAGGGGACAGGGGGAATGAGCAGTTCTTC
TRBV2,-,TRBJ1-2,-,CASSAVPGRGYGYTF,TGTGCCAGCAGTGCCGTACCCGGAAGAGGCTATGGCTACACCTTC
TRBV5-1,TRBD1,TRBJ1-3,-,CASSLGSGGGNTIYF,TGCGCCAGCAGCTTGGGCTCAGGGGGAGGAAACACCATATATTTT
TRBV9,-,TRBJ1-4,-,CASSPTPATNEKLFF,TGTGCCAGCAGCCCCACACCGGCAACTAATGAAAAACTGTTTTTT
TRBV13,TRBD1,TRBJ2-6,-,CASSRRGHGANVLTF,TGTGCCAGCAGCCGTAGGGGGCATGGGGCCAACGTCCTGACTTTC
TRBV10-3,-,TRBJ1-4,-,CAIREGTNEKLFF,TGTGCCATCAGGGAAGGCACTAATGAAAAACTGTTTTTT
TRBV11-2,TRBD2,TRBJ2-7,-,CASREVAGGLGGEQYF,TGTGCCAGCAGAGAAGTAGCGGGAGGGCTCGGCGGCGAGCAGTACTTC
TRBV6-1,-,TRBJ2-7,-,CASSDSQALKQYF,TGTGCCAGCAGTGACAGTCAGGCCCTCAAGCAGTACTTC
TRBV30,-,TRBJ1-2,-,CAWSVASTNYGYTF,TGTGCCTGGAGTGTCGCAAGCACTAACTATGGCTACACCTTC
TRBV9,-,TRBJ2-7,-,CASSVGLVSYEQYF,TGTGCCAGCAGCGTGGGACTGGTCTCCTACGAGCAGTACTTC
TRBV18,-,TRBJ2-3,-,CASSQDQADTQYF,TGTGCCAGCTCGCAGGACCAGGCAGATACGCAGTATTTT
TRBV7-2,TRBD1,TRBJ2-6,-,CASSPWTGAGANVLTF,TGTGCCAGCAGCCCCTGGACAGGGGCTGGGGCCAACGTCCTGACTTTC
TRBV28,TRBD1,TRBJ1-5,-,CASSFDRGNQPQHF,TGTGCCAGCAGTTTCGACAGGGGGAATCAGCCCCAGCATTTT
TRBV27,-,TRBJ1-5,-,CASSLYDGGQPQHF,TGTGCCAGCAGTTTATACGATGGAGGACAGCCCCAGCATTTT
TRBV6-5,-,TRBJ1-1,-,CASSYRNIARATEAFF,TGTGCCAGCAGTTACCGTAATATAGCCAGGGCCACTGAAGCTTTCTTT
TRBV6-5,-,TRBJ2-6,-,CASTRGSSGANVLTF,TGTGCCAGCACCCGAGGCAGCTCTGGGGCCAACGTCCTGACTTTC
TRBV11-2,TRBD2,TRBJ2-7,-,CASSFVGLAGVAYEQYF,TGTGCCAGCAGCTTCGTGGGACTAGCGGGTGTAGCCTACGAGCAGTACTTC
TRBV5-4,-,TRBJ2-3,-,CASSLAGAGTTDTQYF,TGTGCCAGCAGCTTGGCCGGGGCAGGGACTACAGATACGCAGTATTTT